The 29 T cell receptor beta chains presented below share a single source sample, sequenced in a study of T cell responses to AZD1222 COVID-19 vaccine (dated by TCRdb to the early 2020s). According to the study, the label for this sample's time point signals: baseline before first vaccination. The library was prepared using the immunoSEQ multiplex PCR assay. TCRdb stores this immuneACCESS table with in-frame sequences only. Part of the clones is absent; in the studies checked, under half of the shortfall reflects unresolved V genes, and no reason is known for the rest. In this sample the table shows about 94,000 clones, roughly 84% of which occur a single time. The ten largest clones represent about 14% of the sample. The specimen was peripheral blood, collected on day 0 of AZD1222 vaccination. The source is an adult in good health.

The J gene is TRBJ2-3, the V gene TRBV7-2; TRBD1 might be the D (6 bases). Trimming removed 0 bases from V and 4 bases from J, with 11 bases in between. CDR1 SGHTA and CDR2 FQGNSA come from the germline V gene. The CDR3 covers 15 residues. The CDR3 coding sequence is TGTGCCAGCAGCTTAGCGGGGGCCCCGCCAGATACGCAGTATTTT. Amino acid sequence: CASSLAGAPPDTQYF.

V usage is TRBV5-5 and J usage is TRBJ2-7; possibly TRBD1 for D (5 bases). The CDR3 length is 14 residues. Deletions cut 2 bases from V and 3 bases from J, with 12 bases between. Germline V gene lookup returns CDR1 SGHKS and CDR2 YYEKEE (reference sequence). The CDR3 DNA reads as TGTGCCAGCAGCTTTTTAGACAGTCGCTACGAGCAGTACTTC. This translates into CASSFLDSRYEQYF. The complete variable domain, with remaining parts taken from reference TRBV5-5 and TRBJ2-7, reads DAGVTQSPTHLIKTRGQQVTLRCSPISGHKSVSWYQQVLGQGPQFIFQYYEKEERGRGNFPDRFSARQFPNYSSELNVNALLLGDSALYLCASSFLDSRYEQYFGPGTRLTVT.

The chain uses TRBV11-1 and TRBJ2-1; 13 nucleotides agree with TRBD2. V was pared by 1 base and J by 13 bases, with 4 bases of the junction left unmatched. Germline V gives CDR1 SGHAT, CDR2 FQDESV (reference sequence). The CDR3 spans 14 residues. Here the CDR3 DNA reads TGTGCCAGCAGCTTAGGACTAGCGGGGGGTAAACAGTTCTTC. Its protein product is CASSLGLAGGKQFF.

In this sample, this clone turned up once. The chain uses TRBV5-8 and TRBJ1-2; 8 nucleotides align to TRBD1. The germline V gene encodes CDR1 SGHTS and CDR2 YDEGEE. The V segment lost 4 bases and the J segment 4 bases; nucleotides outside the gene matches: 12. This CDR3 comprises 16 residues. This CDR3 is CASSPSDREGLYGYTF. CDR3 DNA: TGTGCCAGCAGCCCCTCGGACAGGGAGGGTCTCTATGGCTACACCTTC. Combining the CDR3 with reference TRBV5-8 and TRBJ1-2 gives the whole variable domain EAGVTQSPTHLIKTRGQQATLRCSPISGHTSVYWYQQALGLGLQFLLWYDEGEERNRGNFPPRFSGRQFPNYSSELNVNALELEDSALYLCASSPSDREGLYGYTFGSGTRLTVV.

The chain employs TRBV29-1 and TRBJ1-1, with D unresolved. This CDR3 contains 11 residues. V lost 7 bases and J lost 1, with 7 bases in between. Looked up from germline, CDR1 is SQVTM and CDR2 is ANQGSEA. In DNA form, the CDR3 reads TGCAGCGGGTACAGGAACACTGAAGCTTTCTTT. It is translated as CSGYRNTEAFF.

The J gene is TRBJ2-6, the V gene TRBV2, with no clear D. V gave up 1 base and J gave up 2 bases, with 6 bases separating them. The CDR3 totals 15 residues. CDR1 is SNHLY, CDR2 FYNNEI, per germline. Here the CDR3 reads CASSEGPPGANVLTF. CDR3 coding DNA: TGTGCCAGCAGTGAAGGACCCCCTGGGGCCAACGTCCTGACTTTC.

This rearrangement joins TRBV25-1 to TRBJ1-4; unclear D gene. Trimming cost V 8 bases and J 6 bases, with 19 bases left between them. CDR1 and CDR2 (germline): MGHDK, SYGVNS. This CDR3 is built from 15 residues. The CDR3 DNA follows: TGTGCCAGCTCCCCCGTGGGCGGGCGGTATGAAAAACTGTTTTTT. Its protein is CASSPVGGRYEKLFF.

V usage is TRBV7-9 and J usage is TRBJ2-7, with 8 positions matching TRBD1. V shed 5 bases and J 6 bases; nucleotides not matched to a gene: 9. The CDR3 has 14 residues. Germline V gene data show CDR1 as SEHNR and CDR2 as FQNEAQ (reference sequence). CDR3 DNA: TGTGCCAGCAGCCCCCGACAGGGGTTCGGCGAGCAGTACTTC. Residues: CASSPRQGFGEQYF.

This sequence joins TRBV4-1 and TRBJ1-6; possibly TRBD1 for D (5 bases). This CDR3 region has 15 residues. The germline gives CDR1 MGHRA, CDR2 YSYEKL. V was shortened by 1 base and J by 6 bases, with 10 bases between the two germline ends. The DNA of the CDR3 is TGCGCCAGCAGCCAAGTCTCCAGGGCTAATTCACCCCTCCACTTT. Its protein is CASSQVSRANSPLHF.

This clone appeared a single time. The V and J genes are TRBV6-2 or TRBV6-3 and TRBJ1-1; tentatively, D is TRBD1 (6 bases). The V gene's germline CDR1 is MNHEY and CDR2 SVGEGT. V was shortened by 3 bases and J by 5 bases, with 16 bases between the two germline ends. CDR3 length equals 15 residues. CDR3 sequence reads: CASSYRVQGGTEAFF. The DNA of the CDR3 is TGTGCCAGCAGTTATAGGGTCCAAGGGGGGACTGAAGCTTTCTTT.

The CDR3 sequence: CAGYRGMNTEAFF. DNA for the CDR3: TGTGCCGGCTACAGAGGGATGAACACTGAAGCTTTCTTT. The gene calls are TRBV11-3 and TRBJ1-1; D not resolved. Germline CDR1 is SGHNT and CDR2 is YENEEA. The CDR3 loop spans 13 amino acids. The V and J ends lost 11 bases and 0 bases respectively, with 13 bases between them.

This chain uses TRBV19 with TRBJ1-1; D is possibly TRBD1 (5 bases). V was cut by 6 bases and J by 3 bases, with 20 bases left in between. The CDR3 totals 16 residues. Germline V gene sequence: CDR1 LNHDA, CDR2 SQIVND (reference sequence). CDR3 in amino acids: CASSERGGRGDTEAFF. The CDR3 DNA follows: TGTGCCAGTAGCGAAAGGGGCGGACGGGGGGACACTGAAGCTTTCTTT.

DNA of the CDR3: TGTGCCAGCAGACTAACGGGGGGAGGGAACACTGAAGCTTTCTTT. Amino acid sequence: CASRLTGGGNTEAFF. The chain recombines TRBV7-9 with TRBJ1-1; tentative D call: TRBD1 (5 bases). Trimming pared 6 bases from V and 1 base from J, leaving 15 bases between. The CDR3 covers 15 residues. The germline V gene has CDR1 SEHNR and CDR2 FQNEAQ (reference sequence).

The chain joins TRBV29-1 to TRBJ2-7, with D perhaps being TRBD1 or TRBD2 (5 bases each). This CDR3 is 11 amino acids long. The ends were cut back, 4 bases at V and 3 bases at J, with 7 bases in the middle. Germline lookup yields CDR1 SQVTM and CDR2 ANQGSEA. This chain's CDR3 is CSVAGLYEQYF. The CDR3 region has the DNA TGCAGCGTTGCGGGGCTCTACGAGCAGTACTTC.

The chain recombines TRBV11-3 with TRBJ2-1, with D tentatively TRBD2 (5 bases). CDR3 size: 15 residues. V gave up 4 bases and J gave up 2 bases, with 12 bases separating them. Germline V gives CDR1 SGHNT, CDR2 YENEEA. The CDR3 protein is CASSSGGGPYNEQFF. The CDR3, as DNA: TGTGCCAGCAGCTCCGGAGGTGGACCCTACAATGAGCAGTTCTTC. Combining the CDR3 with reference TRBV11-3 and TRBJ2-1 gives the whole variable domain EAGVVQSPRYKIIEKKQPVAFWCNPISGHNTLYWYLQNLGQGPELLIRYENEEAVDDSQLPKDRFSAERLKGVDSTLKIQPAELGDSAVYLCASSSGGGPYNEQFFGPGTRLTVL.

This sequence joins TRBV3-1 (or the pseudogene TRBV3-2) and TRBJ1-1; a weak D match, TRBD1 (5 bases). Per the germline V gene, CDR1 is LGHDT and CDR2 is YNNKEL (reference sequence). This CDR3 region has 14 residues. V shed 2 bases and J shed 4 bases, with 11 bases lying between them. CDR3 nucleotide sequence: TGTGCCAGCAGCCAAAATCAGGGAGGCACTGAAGCTTTCTTT. The encoded protein is CASSQNQGGTEAFF.

V and J are TRBV5-1 and TRBJ2-1, with D tentatively TRBD1 (6 bases). Germline V gene data show CDR1 as SGHRS and CDR2 as YFSETQ. CDR3 length: 13 amino acids. The ends were cut back, 1 base at V and 5 bases at J, with 7 bases in the middle. As DNA, the CDR3 is TGCGCCAGCAGCTTGAACAGGGACAATGAGCAGTTCTTC. Protein sequence: CASSLNRDNEQFF.

This chain joins TRBV9 and TRBJ2-7; 7 bases align to TRBD1. CDR1 SGDLS and CDR2 YYNGEE come from the germline V gene. This CDR3 has 15 amino acids. V lost 4 bases, J lost 0 bases, and 7 bases stayed unmatched. This CDR3 reads CASSSGQVTSYEQYF. Written as DNA, the CDR3 is TGTGCCAGCAGCTCAGGACAGGTCACCTCCTACGAGCAGTACTTC.

The chain carries TRBV10-3 and TRBJ1-2; 7 bases are a match to TRBD1. CDR1 is ENHRY and CDR2 is SYGVKD in the germline V gene. With V trimmed by 6 bases and J by 7 bases, 5 bases remained unmatched. The CDR3 is 12 residues long. The CDR3 loop is CAIRSGGSGYTF. The CDR3 DNA reads as TGTGCCATCAGATCAGGGGGTAGTGGCTACACCTTC.

The V and J genes are TRBV19 and TRBJ1-6; D uncertain. V was trimmed by 7 bases and J by 6 bases, leaving 7 bases between them. From germline, CDR1 is LNHDA and CDR2 SQIVND (reference sequence). This CDR3 comprises 12 residues. The CDR3: CASNRINSPLHF. The CDR3 nucleotides are TGTGCCAGTAATAGAATTAATTCACCCCTCCACTTT.

This clone occurred a few times. This chain connects TRBV5-4 to TRBJ2-7, with D perhaps assigned TRBD1 or TRBD2 (5 bases each). V was clipped by 3 bases and J by 0 bases, with 7 bases between them. Germline values: CDR1 SGHNT, CDR2 YYREEE (reference sequence). There are 13 residues in the CDR3. Written as DNA, the CDR3 is TGTGCCAGCAGCTCAGGGAGCTCCTACGAGCAGTACTTC. It codes for CASSSGSSYEQYF.

This chain connects TRBV6-4 to TRBJ1-1, with D possibly matching TRBD1 (5 bases). The V gene's germline CDR1 is MRHNA and CDR2 SNTAGT. The CDR3 runs 13 residues. The V end was cut by 5 bases, the J end by 3 bases, with 10 bases between. CDR3 protein: CASSPTGDTEAFF. The CDR3 DNA is TGTGCCAGCAGTCCAACGGGGGACACTGAAGCTTTCTTT.

The CDR3 coding sequence is TGCGCCAGCCTTTACAGGGCAGGGTACGAGCAGTACTTC. As protein: CASLYRAGYEQYF. This chain joins TRBV10-2 and TRBJ2-7, with a weak D call TRBD1 (6 bases). CDR3 length equals 13 residues. CDR1 and CDR2 (germline): WSHSY, SAAADI. V gave up 8 bases and J gave up 4 bases, with 15 bases separating them.

The chain recombines TRBV19 with TRBJ1-2; TRBD1 matches 8 bases. The germline V gene has CDR1 LNHDA and CDR2 SQIVND (reference sequence). This CDR3 spans 16 amino acids. V shed 5 bases and J 7 bases; nucleotides not matched to a gene: 15. The CDR3 sequence is CASSSVTGVVSGGYTF. The CDR3 DNA sequence: TGTGCCAGTAGTTCCGTGACAGGGGTTGTGTCGGGTGGCTACACCTTC. Filled out from reference TRBV19 and TRBJ1-2, the complete variable domain reads DGGITQSPKYLFRKEGQNVTLSCEQNLNHDAMYWYRQDPGQGLRLIYYSQIVNDFQKGDIAEGYSVSREKKESFPLTVTSAQKNPTAFYLCASSSVTGVVSGGYTFGSGTRLTVV.

This chain connects TRBV5-6 to TRBJ1-1; D call uncertain. The CDR3 runs to 13 residues. The germline V gene encodes CDR1 SGHDT and CDR2 YYEEEE. V was clipped by 4 bases and J by 10 bases, with 17 bases between them. The CDR3 sequence: CASSLPRSAGAFF. CDR3 nucleotides: TGTGCCAGCAGCCTCCCCCGATCCGCAGGAGCTTTCTTT.

V is TRBV7-2 and J is TRBJ2-7; TRBD1 agrees at 7 bases. V lost 6 bases, J lost 2 bases, and 4 bases stayed unmatched. Germline V gene lookup returns CDR1 SGHTA and CDR2 FQGNSA. CDR3 length: 13 amino acids. CDR3 coding DNA: TGTGCCAGCAGTCGAGACAGGGCCTACGAGCAGTACTTC. Its translation is CASSRDRAYEQYF.

V and J are TRBV19 and TRBJ2-2, with a weak D call TRBD1 (7 bases). Germline V gene data show CDR1 as LNHDA and CDR2 as SQIVND (reference sequence). The V gene lost 5 bases and the J gene lost 3 bases, with 16 bases spanning the gap. The CDR3 extends over 16 amino acids. The CDR3 protein is CASSFQGGPDTGELFF. The DNA of the CDR3 is TGTGCCAGTAGTTTCCAGGGGGGCCCGGACACCGGGGAGCTGTTTTTT.

Worth noting for this clone: At one of its ends the junction is not consistent with the germline gene, which may arise from a read error. The CDR3 bases are TGCGCCAGCAGTACAGGGACTGGAGAGGCCCAGTACTTC. Its protein product is CASSTGTGEAQYF. The chain combines TRBV5-1 with TRBJ2-5; TRBD1 or TRBD2 may be the D gene (6 bases each). Germline V gene sequence: CDR1 SGHRS, CDR2 YFSETQ. The CDR3 has 13 residues.

This sequence joins TRBV5-5 and TRBJ2-7; the D is unclear. The germline gives CDR1 SGHKS, CDR2 YYEKEE (reference sequence). The CDR3 runs 14 residues. Trimming pared 3 bases from V and 1 base from J, leaving 11 bases between. This CDR3 is CASSYAPESYEQYF. The CDR3 nucleotides read TGTGCCAGCAGCTATGCCCCAGAATCCTACGAGCAGTACTTC.